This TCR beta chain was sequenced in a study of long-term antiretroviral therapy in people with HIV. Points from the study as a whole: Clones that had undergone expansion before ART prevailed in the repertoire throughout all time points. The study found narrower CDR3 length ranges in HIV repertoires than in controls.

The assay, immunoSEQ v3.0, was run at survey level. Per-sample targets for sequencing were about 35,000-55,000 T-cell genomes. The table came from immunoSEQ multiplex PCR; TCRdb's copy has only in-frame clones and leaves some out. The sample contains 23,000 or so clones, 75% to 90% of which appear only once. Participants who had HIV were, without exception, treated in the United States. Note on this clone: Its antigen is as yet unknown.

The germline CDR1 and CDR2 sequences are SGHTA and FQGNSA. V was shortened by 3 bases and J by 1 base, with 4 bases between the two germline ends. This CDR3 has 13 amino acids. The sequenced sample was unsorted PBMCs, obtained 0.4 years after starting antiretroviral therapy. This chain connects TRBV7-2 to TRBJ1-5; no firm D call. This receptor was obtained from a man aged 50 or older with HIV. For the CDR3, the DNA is TGTGCCAGCAGCTTCATCAGCAATCAGCCCCAGCATTTT. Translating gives CASSFISNQPQHF.